These 18 T cell receptor beta chains came from one sample sequenced in a study of T cells in Graves' hyperthyroidism and ophthalmopathy. RNA transcripts yielded amplified TCR beta CDR3 regions. The HTBI primer set was used in a first-round RT-PCR of the TCR CDR3. A single record per CDR3 protein comes from TCRdb applying MiXCR to the multiplex PCR reads. The sample consists of fewer than 850,000 distinct CDR3 sequences, approximately 15% of them appearing once. The sequencing input was blood. These receptors were collected from a man aged 45-65 years with Graves' hyperthyroidism.

This clonotype was counted ten times or more. This sequence joins TRBV30 and TRBJ1-1; possibly TRBD1 for D (6 bases). V was trimmed by 3 bases and J by 4 bases, leaving 12 bases between them. CDR1 and CDR2 (germline): GTSNPN, SVGIG (reference sequence). CDR3 length equals 13 residues. The CDR3 loop reads CAWSDEGVTEAFF. CDR3 coding DNA: TGTGCCTGGAGCGACGAGGGGGTCACTGAAGCTTTCTTT.

This clonotype appeared a few times. J is TRBJ2-3 and V is TRBV11-2; TRBD2 agrees at 9 bases. The CDR3 is made up of 14 amino acids. Trimming at V came to 6 bases and at J to 5 bases, leaving 6 bases not matched to a gene. Germline CDR1 SGHAT, CDR2 FQNNGV. CDR3 DNA sequence: TGTGCCAGCAGGCTAGGCGGGGGGGGAGATACGCAGTATTTT. It translates to CASRLGGGGDTQYF.

Many counts were recorded for this clonotype. The V call is TRBV20-1, the J call TRBJ2-3; 7 bases match TRBD2. With V trimmed by 3 bases and J by 2 bases, 5 bases remained unmatched. The CDR3 is made up of 14 amino acids. Looked up from germline, CDR1 is DFQATT and CDR2 is SNEGSKA (reference sequence). CDR3 region: CSAREGGPTDTQYF. CDR3 bases: TGCAGTGCTAGGGAGGGAGGGCCCACAGATACGCAGTATTTT.

This clonotype was seen at least ten times. This chain uses TRBV7-2 with TRBJ1-4; D is unresolved. This CDR3 spans 14 amino acids. Between the trimmed V and J ends, which lost 3 bases and 8 bases, there was a span of 13 bases. CDR1 is SGHTA and CDR2 is FQGNSA in the germline V gene. The CDR3 here is CASSFGSSGEKLFF. The CDR3 DNA is TGTGCCAGCAGCTTTGGGTCCAGTGGCGAAAAACTGTTTTTT. Combining the CDR3 with reference TRBV7-2 and TRBJ1-4 gives the whole variable domain GAGVSQSPSNKVTEKGKDVELRCDPISGHTALYWYRQSLGQGLEFLIYFQGNSAPDKSGLPSDRFSAERTGGSVSTLTIQRTQQEDSAVYLCASSFGSSGEKLFFGSGTQLSVL.

This clonotype was seen more than once but under ten times. The chain uses TRBV12-3 or TRBV12-4 and TRBJ2-6, with D possibly being TRBD1 (5 bases). V was trimmed by 4 bases and J by 0 bases, leaving 13 bases between them. CDR3 length: 17 residues. The chain's CDR3 is CASSSPGMGSGANVLTF. The DNA of the CDR3 is TGTGCCAGCAGTTCTCCAGGGATGGGCTCTGGGGCCAACGTCCTGACTTTC.

This clonotype is a singleton in its sample. A much larger clone lies a single base off, so this may be a read error. The conserved phenylalanine or tryptophan is not found at the CDR3 terminus, so this likely reflects a read error. The chain recombines TRBV7-6 with TRBJ2-1, with TRBD1 identical over 9 bases. The J segment lost 3 bases and the V segment lost 0 bases, leaving 6 bases of the junction unmatched. Germline CDR1 SGHVS, CDR2 FNYEAQ. CDR3 length equals 17 residues. This CDR3 reads CASSLASGTGNYNEQFL. The CDR3 coding sequence is TGTGCCAGCAGCTTAGCGTCCGGGACAGGGAACTACAATGAGCAGTTCCTC.

This clonotype was seen ten or more times. The CDR3 sequence: CAISVSRVETGELFF. The DNA for the CDR3 is TGTGCCATCAGTGTGTCGAGGGTAGAAACCGGGGAGCTGTTTTTT. The V and J genes are TRBV10-3 and TRBJ2-2, with a tentative D call TRBD2 (5 bases). The V end lost 4 bases, the J end lost 5 bases, and 14 bases lay between the germline ends. The CDR3 has 15 amino acids. From germline, CDR1 is ENHRY and CDR2 SYGVKD.

This clonotype was seen at least ten times. The V call is TRBV6-1, the J call TRBJ2-1, with 15 nucleotides matching TRBD2. The germline V gene has CDR1 MNHNS and CDR2 SASEGT. This CDR3 contains 17 residues. V lost 6 bases, J lost 4 bases, and 7 bases stayed unmatched. CDR3 residues: CASRHGTSGRSYNEQFF. CDR3 in DNA: TGTGCCAGCAGACACGGGACTAGCGGGAGGTCATACAATGAGCAGTTCTTC.

This chain uses TRBV28 with TRBJ1-2, with a weak D call TRBD1 (6 bases). Per the germline V gene, CDR1 is MDHEN and CDR2 is SYDVKM. The length of the CDR3 is 17 residues. V was trimmed by 4 bases and J by 8 bases, leaving 26 bases between them. CDR3 sequence: CASSSIGPRTGFGGYTF. CDR3 bases: TGTGCCAGCAGTTCGATAGGCCCCCGTACAGGGTTCGGAGGCTACACCTTC.

This clonotype was counted many times. This rearrangement joins TRBV30 to TRBJ2-1; 8 positions agree with TRBD2. The V gene end was trimmed by 4 bases and the J gene end by 5 bases; junction bases not matched to a gene: 4. The CDR3 is 13 residues long. CDR1 is GTSNPN and CDR2 is SVGIG in the germline V gene (reference sequence). The CDR3 is CAWNSGGNNEQFF. For the CDR3, the DNA is TGTGCCTGGAATTCGGGAGGGAACAATGAGCAGTTCTTC.

Only a few counts were recorded for this clonotype. The J gene is TRBJ2-7, the V gene TRBV20-1; 8 nucleotides match TRBD2. The CDR3 consists of 15 residues. Germline-derived CDR1 and CDR2 are DFQATT and SNEGSKA (reference sequence). V lost 0 bases to trimming and J lost 5 bases; unmatched junction nucleotides: 9. This CDR3 is CSARDLKRELDEQYF. The CDR3 DNA reads TGCAGTGCTAGAGACCTGAAGCGGGAGCTTGACGAGCAGTACTTC.

This clonotype was recorded at least ten times. The rearrangement links TRBV28 to TRBJ1-1; D remains ambiguous. The V end was cut by 6 bases, the J end by 5 bases, with 10 bases between. CDR1 is MDHEN and CDR2 is SYDVKM in the germline V gene. CDR3 length: 12 residues. The DNA for the CDR3 is TGTGCCAGCAGCACTCTCAAGACTGAAGCTTTCTTT. Its translation: CASSTLKTEAFF.

This clonotype appeared many times. J is TRBJ2-7 and V is TRBV28; D perhaps matches TRBD1 (6 bases). Germline CDR1 is MDHEN and CDR2 is SYDVKM. The CDR3 covers 14 residues. The V end lost 5 bases, the J end lost 3 bases, and 14 bases lay between the germline ends. The CDR3 DNA is TGTGCCAGCAGTCTAGACCAGGACAGCTACGAGCAGTACTTC. Amino acids: CASSLDQDSYEQYF. Supplemented by reference TRBV28 and TRBJ2-7, the full variable domain reads DVKVTQSSRYLVKRTGEKVFLECVQDMDHENMFWYRQDPGLGLRLIYFSYDVKMKEKGDIPEGYSVSREKKERFSLILESASTNQTSMYLCASSLDQDSYEQYFGPGTRLTVT.

This clonotype was counted at least ten times. The rearrangement links TRBV28 to TRBJ2-3; D is uncertain. Trimming pared 6 bases from V and 2 bases from J, leaving 6 bases between. In germline, CDR1 is MDHEN, CDR2 SYDVKM. The length of the CDR3 is 12 residues. The CDR3 DNA sequence: TGTGCCAGCAGCCCCATCACAGATACGCAGTATTTT. Its protein is CASSPITDTQYF.

This clonotype was seen many times. This chain joins TRBV11-2 and TRBJ1-6; 9 bases map to TRBD1. The V and J ends lost 8 bases and 8 bases, in that order; junction bases with no gene match: 10. The CDR3 has 15 amino acids. The germline V gene has CDR1 SGHAT and CDR2 FQNNGV. CDR3 coding DNA: TGTGCCAGCGGTCCTGGGACAGGGTTCTATTCACCCCTCCACTTT. Translated: CASGPGTGFYSPLHF.

As for this clonotype: The junction departs from germline at one end; a sequencing error may be responsible. This rearrangement joins TRBV6-1 to TRBJ2-7; 9 bases align to TRBD1. The germline gives CDR1 MNHNS, CDR2 SASEGT. CDR3 length: 16 amino acids. CDR3 residues: CATRSLGQGLFYGQYF. The CDR3 coding sequence is TGTGCCACCAGATCGCTGGGACAGGGTTTATTCTACGGGCAGTACTTC.

This clonotype was recorded many times. At one boundary the junction diverges from the germline segment, which might be a read error. The chain carries TRBV9 and TRBJ1-2; TRBD1 agrees at 7 bases. CDR3 size: 15 residues. The germline gives CDR1 SGDLS, CDR2 YYNGEE. CDR3 sequence (DNA): TGTGCCAGCAGCGTAATCCGGGGAGGGGGCTATGGCCACACCTTC. Residues: CASSVIRGGGYGHTF.

The rearrangement joins TRBV25-1 to TRBJ1-6; D is possibly TRBD1 (5 bases). The ends were cut back, 1 base at V and 8 bases at J, with 9 bases in the middle. Germline-derived CDR1 and CDR2 are MGHDK and SYGVNS. The CDR3 contains 14 residues. The CDR3 DNA is TGTGCCAGCAGTGAATCAGGGATTTATTCACCCCTCCACTTT. Translation gives CASSESGIYSPLHF.